The clone carrying this T cell receptor beta chain was counted once. The antigen is not known. This sample is part of a study of cytomegalovirus exposure and HLA in healthy donors. Study-wide context: Genotyping showed about 80% of some 400 donors falling in the Caucasian-associated ancestry cluster. Findings of the study overall: In a later analysis, DRB1 alleles had the most associated TCRs; HLA-C alleles the fewest. Several V segments, TRBV6-2 and TRBV6-3 among them, could not be told apart and were dropped.

The CDR3 is 13 amino acids. Per the germline V gene, CDR1 is SGHRS and CDR2 is YFSETQ. V was cut by 3 bases and J by 8 bases, with 11 bases left in between. The PCR employed 60 Vbeta primers together with 13 Jbeta primers. Sequencing used immunoSEQ multiplex PCR; TCRdb keeps in-frame clones, though not all of them. The sample contains about 120,000 clones, 65% to 80% of which appear only once. This clonotype was sampled from a man between 60 and 75 years old in good health and CMV-seropositive. V and J are TRBV5-1 and TRBJ1-4; tentatively, D is TRBD1 (6 bases). Sequencing input: PBMCs. The CDR3 reads CASSSTGREKLFF. The DNA for the CDR3 is TGCGCCAGCAGCTCCACAGGGAGAGAAAAACTGTTTTTT.